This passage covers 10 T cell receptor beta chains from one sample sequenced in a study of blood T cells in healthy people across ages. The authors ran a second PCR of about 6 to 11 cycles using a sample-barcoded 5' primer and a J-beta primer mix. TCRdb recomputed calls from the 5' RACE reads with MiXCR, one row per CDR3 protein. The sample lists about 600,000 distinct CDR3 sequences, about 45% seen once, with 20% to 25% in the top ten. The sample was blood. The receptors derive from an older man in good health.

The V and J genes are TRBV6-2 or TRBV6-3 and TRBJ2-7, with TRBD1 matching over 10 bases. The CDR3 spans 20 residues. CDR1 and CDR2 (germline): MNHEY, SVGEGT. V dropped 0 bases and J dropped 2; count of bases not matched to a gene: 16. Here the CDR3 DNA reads TGTGCCAGCAGTTACTCGTTCACTCTAACCGGGACAGGGGCCCCCTACGAGCAGTACTTC. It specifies CASSYSFTLTGTGAPYEQYF.

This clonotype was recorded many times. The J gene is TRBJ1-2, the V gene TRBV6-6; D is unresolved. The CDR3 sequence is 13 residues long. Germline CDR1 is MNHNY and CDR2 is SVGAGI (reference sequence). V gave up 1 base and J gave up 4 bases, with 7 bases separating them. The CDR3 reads CASSYLGPYGYTF. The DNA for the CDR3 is TGTGCCAGCAGTTACTTAGGGCCCTATGGCTACACCTTC.

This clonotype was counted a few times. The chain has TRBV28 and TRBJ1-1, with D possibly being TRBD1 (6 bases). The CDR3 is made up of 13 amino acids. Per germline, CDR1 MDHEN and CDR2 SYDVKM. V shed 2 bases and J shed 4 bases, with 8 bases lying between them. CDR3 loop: CASSLNRVTEAFF. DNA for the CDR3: TGTGCCAGCAGTTTAAACAGGGTCACTGAAGCTTTCTTT.

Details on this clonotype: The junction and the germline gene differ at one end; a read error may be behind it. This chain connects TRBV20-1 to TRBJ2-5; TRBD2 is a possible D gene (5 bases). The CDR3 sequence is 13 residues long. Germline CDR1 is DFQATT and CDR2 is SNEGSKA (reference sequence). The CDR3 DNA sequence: TGTAGTGCGGGCCCCGGCGGGCAAGAGACCCAGTACTTC. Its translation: CSAGPGGQETQYF.

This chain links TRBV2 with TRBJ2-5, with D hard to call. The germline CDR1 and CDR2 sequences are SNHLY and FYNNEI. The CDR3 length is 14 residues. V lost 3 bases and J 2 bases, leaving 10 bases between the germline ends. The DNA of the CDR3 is TGTGCCAGCAGTGAGATTGTCTCGCAAGAGACCCAGTACTTC. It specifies CASSEIVSQETQYF.

The CDR3 sequence is CASSSPVRRYNEQFF. The CDR3 coding sequence is TGTGCCAGCAGTTCCCCAGTGCGCCGCTACAATGAGCAGTTCTTC. The chain employs TRBV7-2 and TRBJ2-1; D unclear. Trimming shortened V by 6 bases and J by 3 bases, and 15 bases separated the two germline ends. The germline gives CDR1 SGHTA, CDR2 FQGNSA. The CDR3 sequence is 15 residues long.

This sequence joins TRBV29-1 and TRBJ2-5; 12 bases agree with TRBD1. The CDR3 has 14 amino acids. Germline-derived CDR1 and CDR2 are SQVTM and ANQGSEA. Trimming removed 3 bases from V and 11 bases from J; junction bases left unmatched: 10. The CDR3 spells CSVEGQGANNGQYF. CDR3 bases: TGCAGCGTTGAGGGACAGGGGGCAAACAATGGGCAGTACTTC.

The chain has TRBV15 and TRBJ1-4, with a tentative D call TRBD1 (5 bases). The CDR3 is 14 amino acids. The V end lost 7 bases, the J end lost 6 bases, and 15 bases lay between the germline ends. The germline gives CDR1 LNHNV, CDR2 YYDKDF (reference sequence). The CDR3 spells CATKTRAGDEKLFF. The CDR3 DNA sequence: TGTGCCACCAAGACCAGGGCAGGAGATGAAAAACTGTTTTTT.

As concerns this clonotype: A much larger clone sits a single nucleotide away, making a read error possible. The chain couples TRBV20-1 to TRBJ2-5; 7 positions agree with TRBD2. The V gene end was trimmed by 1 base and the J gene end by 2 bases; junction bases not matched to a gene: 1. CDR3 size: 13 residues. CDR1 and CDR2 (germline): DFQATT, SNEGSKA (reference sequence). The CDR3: CSARGAGQETQYF. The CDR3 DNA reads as TGCAGTGCTAGAGGAGCGGGACAAGAGACCCAGTACTTC.

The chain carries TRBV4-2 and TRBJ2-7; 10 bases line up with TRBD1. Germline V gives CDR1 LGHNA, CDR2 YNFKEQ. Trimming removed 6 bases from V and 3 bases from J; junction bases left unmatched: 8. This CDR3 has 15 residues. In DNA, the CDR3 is TGTGCCAGCAGTCGTCGGACAGGGGGAATCTACGAGCAGTACTTC. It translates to CASSRRTGGIYEQYF.